This T cell receptor (beta chain) appears in the sequencing data of a study of monozygotic twins with inflammatory bowel disease (dated by TCRdb to the late 2010s). In terms of the full investigation: A total of some 30 monozygotic twin pairs were included in the full study, comprising nine German pairs (four IBD-concordant, five IBD-discordant) and 19 IBD-discordant Danish pairs. Disease-associated traits were sought mainly through comparisons between IBD patients and their genetically identical healthy co-twins within discordant pairs. Each individual had, on average, about 151 000 unique TCRalpha sequences and 181 000 unique TCRbeta sequences available for analysis. Broader findings and caveats from the paper: The analysis was unable to tell apart different T cell subtypes. Background noise and inter-individual variability may have been introduced into the repertoires by the differing immunosuppressive treatments among patients. IBD patients had lower TCRbeta repertoire diversity, measured by the inverse Simpson index, than their healthy co-twins. IBD patients shared fewer clonotypes with other individuals than healthy twins did, most markedly in patients showing signs of disease activity. No single strong signal or clonotype linked to IBD turned up in the results, so the idea that one exists was not supported. Concordant and discordant twins showed no difference in repertoire similarity, possibly because of limited statistical power.

About this clonotype itself: There is no known antigen for this receptor.

From each donor, an approximately 2.5 ml peripheral blood sample was collected into PAXgene tubes and kept at -80 degrees C. Without any T cell sorting, total RNA was extracted from whole blood using the PAXgene blood miRNA kit on an automated QIAcube. Peripheral blood from monozygotic twin pairs who were concordant or discordant for inflammatory bowel disease underwent deep TCRalpha and TCRbeta repertoire profiling using unique molecular barcoding. Smoking habits were recorded for all twin pairs, with individuals classified as current, former or never smokers. The library was generated by 5' RACE. For each TCR library, 3,000 to 4,000 ng of total RNA was used. For each sample, cDNA synthesis was carried out in eight separate reactions using SMARTScribe reverse transcriptase. During cDNA synthesis, unique molecular identifiers containing a 6-nucleotide sample barcode were introduced by template switching. TCRalpha and TCRbeta cDNA was amplified in two nested PCRs of roughly 17 and 9 cycles, and bead purification was carried out after each PCR. Before amplification, the cDNA was both treated with uracil DNA-glycosylase and purified with the QIAquick PCR purification kit. The second PCR added Illumina TruSeq-compatible adapters along with sample-specific barcodes. Library quality and concentration were assessed using TapeStation and Qubit, and 4.5 to 6.5 ng of each library was pooled. Sequencing of the pooled libraries was done on an Illumina HiSeq2500 single-index Rapid Run using custom sequencing primers and 2 x 100 bp reads. For the original study's pipeline: MiGEC version 1.2.6 was used for UMI-based consensus assembly to correct PCR and sequencing errors. MiXCR version 2.1.1 was used for V(D)J alignment, clonotype assembly and CDR3 extraction. Normalisation of gene usage, clonotype sharing and MAIT/NKT TCR abundance was achieved by analysing the top 1000, 10 000 and 20 000 clonotypes per sample. After downsampling to 27 000 UMIs, diversity was calculated as the inverse Simpson index using the vegan R package. Statistical testing used paired Mann-Whitney U tests on the discordant twin pairs and applied Benjamini-Hochberg correction for multiple testing. The reads underwent TCRdb reprocessing, giving one record for each CDR3 protein sequence and no DNA. The authors' filters were not applied to this entry. This specimen's table enumerates a few hundred thousand distinct CDR3 sequences. 1.6% of the sample rests with the top ten.

Inclusive of the bounding cysteine and phenylalanine, the CDR3 is 15 residues long. The record lacks a DNA sequence. CDR1 and CDR2, looked up from the germline V gene (reference sequence), are DFQATT and SNEGSKA. This sequence originates from a human donor with ulcerative colitis or Crohn's disease, or a healthy co-twin of an affected twin (not recorded which). The sample consisted of blood. The rearranged segments are TRBV20-1 and TRBJ1-2; TCRdb picks TRBD1, but there is no DNA to check that call. The CDR3 here reads CSAPPGQGANYGYTF.